This paragraph reports one TCR beta chain. Its target is not known. The data originate from a study of T cell responses to AZD1222 COVID-19 vaccine. This CDR3 spans 14 amino acids. CDR1 and CDR2 from the germline V gene are SGHRS and YFSETQ. V shed 6 bases and J 4 bases; nucleotides not matched to a gene: 6. General observations from the study: Targeting of unmutated variant regions was reportedly seen in nearly half of spike-specific TCRs. Spike-specific TCR repertoires showed rising breadth and depth after two AZD1222 doses. Spike-spanning, vaccine-associated CD4 TCRs were dominant at 160-218 and 743-854. There were mostly white British donors and more females than males, and clonal diversity was possibly underestimated.

Only in-frame clones appear in the TCRdb table, and some are missing; sequencing was by immunoSEQ multiplex PCR. Among approximately 190,000 clones listed, roughly 92% were seen once. Specimen: peripheral blood, collected 28 days after the second dose of the MenACWY control vaccine. The chain combines TRBV5-1 with TRBJ2-3, with TRBD2 identical over 9 bases. The TCR sequence derives from an adult who received the MenACWY meningococcal vaccine as a control. CDR3: CASTLAGVADTQYF. The CDR3 coding sequence is TGCGCCAGCACCTTAGCGGGAGTAGCAGATACGCAGTATTTT.